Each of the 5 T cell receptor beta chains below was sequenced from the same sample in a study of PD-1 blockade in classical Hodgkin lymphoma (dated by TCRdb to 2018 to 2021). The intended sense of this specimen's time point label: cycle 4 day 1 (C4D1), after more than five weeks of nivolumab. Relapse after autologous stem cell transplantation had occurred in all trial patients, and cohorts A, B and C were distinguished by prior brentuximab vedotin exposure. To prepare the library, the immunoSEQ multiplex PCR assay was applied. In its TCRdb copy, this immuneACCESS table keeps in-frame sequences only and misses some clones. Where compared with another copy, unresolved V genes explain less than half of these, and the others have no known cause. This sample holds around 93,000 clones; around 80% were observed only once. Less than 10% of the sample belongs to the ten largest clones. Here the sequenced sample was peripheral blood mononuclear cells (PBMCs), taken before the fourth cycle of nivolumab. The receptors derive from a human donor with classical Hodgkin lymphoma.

The CDR3 protein is CAISGVVAGDGEQFF. The CDR3 nucleotides are TGTGCCATCAGTGGGGTGGTAGCGGGGGATGGGGAGCAGTTCTTC. V usage is TRBV10-3 and J usage is TRBJ2-1; 9 bases fit TRBD2. The J segment lost 10 bases and the V segment lost 4 bases, leaving 11 bases of the junction unmatched. Germline-derived CDR1 and CDR2 are ENHRY and SYGVKD. This CDR3 comprises 15 residues.

The CDR3 DNA reads as TGTGCCAGCAGCTTGATTGCCTACGAGCAGTACTTC. Translated, it gives CASSLIAYEQYF. The V gene is TRBV6-1, the J gene TRBJ2-7, with D uncertain. V lost 6 bases to trimming and J lost 2 bases, with 8 bases between them. The CDR3 has 12 amino acids. Germline V gene lookup returns CDR1 MNHNS and CDR2 SASEGT.

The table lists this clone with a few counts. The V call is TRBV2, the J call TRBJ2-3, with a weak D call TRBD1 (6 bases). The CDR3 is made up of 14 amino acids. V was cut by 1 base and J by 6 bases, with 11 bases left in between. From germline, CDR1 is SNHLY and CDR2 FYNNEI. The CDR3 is CASSEGTAADTQYF. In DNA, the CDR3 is TGTGCCAGCAGTGAAGGGACAGCGGCGGATACGCAGTATTTT.

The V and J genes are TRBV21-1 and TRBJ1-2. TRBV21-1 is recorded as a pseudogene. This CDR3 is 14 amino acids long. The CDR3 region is CASSPRREHYGYTF. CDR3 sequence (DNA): TGTGCCAGCAGCCCTAGGCGGGAACATTATGGCTACACCTTC.

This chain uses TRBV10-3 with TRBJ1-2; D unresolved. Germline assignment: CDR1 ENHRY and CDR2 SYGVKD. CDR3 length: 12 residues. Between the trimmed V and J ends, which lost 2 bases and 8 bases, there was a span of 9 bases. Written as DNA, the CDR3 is TGTGCCATCAGTGAGGTTGCTGGGGGCTACACCTTC. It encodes CAISEVAGGYTF.